A single T cell receptor beta chain is shown here with its context. The entry originates in a study of identical twins. TCRdb passed the 5' RACE reads through MiXCR, listing each CDR3 protein once. The sample includes 700,000 to 950,000 distinct CDR3 sequences, 9% to 15% of them seen just once. The CDR3 contains 13 residues. V gave up 5 bases and J gave up 7 bases, with 14 bases separating them. These same data were also listed under a study on yellow fever vaccine responses in identical twins.

Specimen: PBMCs. The TCR was taken from a young woman in good health. The rearrangement joins TRBV12-3 or TRBV12-4 to TRBJ1-2; D gene unclear. The CDR3 spells CASSPAGKRGYTF. CDR3 in DNA: TGTGCCAGCAGTCCCGCGGGGAAGCGTGGCTACACCTTC.